The 27 T cell receptor beta chains given below trace back to one sample, sequenced in a study of beta chain features in type 1 diabetes. cDNA synthesis used the whole RNA isolate, giving expressed TCRB sequences. The protocol was immunoSEQ multiplex PCR, while the TCRdb copy is restricted to in-frame clones and leaves out a portion. The table records hundreds of thousands of clones, approximately 13% of them present only once. Source material: naive CD4+ T cells from blood. The source is a man aged 30 to 45 in good health.

The count of this clone is one. The chain employs TRBV5-1 and TRBJ2-3, with 9 bases identical to TRBD2. V lost 4 bases, J lost 1 base, and 7 bases stayed unmatched. The CDR3 is 16 residues long. CDR1 is SGHRS and CDR2 is YFSETQ in the germline V gene. In DNA form, the CDR3 reads TGCGCCAGCAGCCTGGCCCCTAGCGGGGGCACAGATACGCAGTATTTT. Residues: CASSLAPSGGTDTQYF.

The chain combines TRBV5-1 with TRBJ2-7, with D possibly TRBD1 on 7 matching bases. V lost 7 bases and J lost 8, with 10 bases in between. Germline-derived CDR1 and CDR2 are SGHRS and YFSETQ. The CDR3 consists of 10 residues. CDR3 region: CASAGQKQYF. CDR3 coding DNA: TGCGCCAGCGCGGGACAGAAGCAGTACTTC.

This clone was observed a handful of times. The V and J genes are TRBV29-1 and TRBJ1-5; D unclear. Trimming took off 4 bases at V and 6 bases at J, with 19 bases between the two ends. CDR1 is SQVTM and CDR2 is ANQGSEA in the germline V gene. This CDR3 contains 15 residues. DNA for the CDR3: TGCAGCGTTGTTCAGACACCACCGCGCCTTCAGCCCCAGCATTTT. Its translation: CSVVQTPPRLQPQHF. The entire variable domain, with the rest obtained from reference TRBV29-1 and TRBJ1-5, is as follows: SAVISQKPSRDICQRGTSLTIQCQVDSQVTMMFWYRQQPGQSLTLIATANQGSEATYESGFVIDKFPISRPNLTFSTLTVSNMSPEDSSIYLCSVVQTPPRLQPQHFGDGTRLSIL.

This clone came up a few times. V gene TRBV9 combines with J gene TRBJ2-3, with D tentatively TRBD2 (7 bases). The CDR3 is 16 amino acids. In germline, CDR1 is SGDLS, CDR2 YYNGEE. V lost 4 bases and J 3 bases, leaving 18 bases between the germline ends. The CDR3 reads CASSPLGGGATDTQYF. In DNA, the CDR3 is TGTGCCAGCAGCCCCCTGGGGGGGGGCGCGACAGATACGCAGTATTTT.

V usage is TRBV19 and J usage is TRBJ2-7; 12 nucleotides agree with TRBD2. The CDR3 has 13 amino acids. CDR1 is LNHDA, CDR2 SQIVND, per germline (reference sequence). V shed 5 bases, J shed 7 bases, and the junction held 3 bases outside the gene matches. This CDR3 reads CASSFGLAGEQYV. CDR3 DNA sequence: TGTGCCAGTAGTTTCGGACTAGCGGGGGAGCAGTACGTC.

The rearrangement links TRBV2 to TRBJ1-3; D gene ambiguous. This CDR3 has 16 amino acids. Germline V lookup: CDR1 SNHLY, CDR2 FYNNEI. The germline V and J ends were trimmed by 5 bases and 0 bases, with 14 bases remaining between them. The CDR3 loop reads CASSQTGEPSGNTIYF. CDR3 DNA sequence: TGTGCCAGCAGTCAGACCGGGGAACCCTCTGGAAACACCATATATTTT.

V usage is TRBV5-1 and J usage is TRBJ1-2, with D possibly TRBD1 on 5 matching bases. With 8 bases removed from V and 8 bases from J, the gap between germline ends came to 13 bases. This CDR3 is 11 amino acids long. Per germline, CDR1 SGHRS and CDR2 YFSETQ. The CDR3 region has the DNA TGCGCCAGTTTTGGAAGGGACGGCTACACCTTC. Encoded protein: CASFGRDGYTF.

The chain is built from TRBV7-9 and TRBJ2-1; TRBD2 aligns across 10 bases. V lost 5 bases to trimming and J lost 4 bases; unmatched junction nucleotides: 8. Germline values: CDR1 SEHNR, CDR2 FQNEAQ (reference sequence). This CDR3 has 16 residues. For the CDR3, the DNA is TGTGCCAGCAGCGTAGTTGCTAGCGGGGGATACAATGAGCAGTTCTTC. This gives the protein CASSVVASGGYNEQFF.

This clone was recorded only once. Mismatch with germline at one junction end may stem from a read error. The chain combines TRBV7-7 with TRBJ2-1; unclear D gene. Germline loops: CDR1 SSHAT, CDR2 FNYEAQ (reference sequence). The CDR3 runs to 13 residues. CDR3 sequence reads: CASSLSANNEQFF. CDR3 bases: TGTGCTAGCAGCTTAAGTGCAAACAATGAGCAGTTCTTC.

The chain combines TRBV10-3 with TRBJ1-2; maybe TRBD1 (5 bases). Trimming took 10 bases from V and 4 from J, leaving 16 bases between them. Germline V gene sequence: CDR1 ENHRY, CDR2 SYGVKD. This CDR3 is 13 amino acids long. Here the CDR3 reads CATDDQGAYGYTF. The CDR3 DNA reads as TGTGCCACCGACGATCAGGGAGCCTATGGCTACACCTTC.

This chain links TRBV2 with TRBJ2-7, with D uncertain. Looked up from germline, CDR1 is SNHLY and CDR2 is FYNNEI. There are 12 residues in the CDR3. V lost 1 base to trimming and J lost 6 bases, with 7 bases between them. Here the CDR3 reads CASSEDRREQYV. In DNA form, the CDR3 reads TGTGCCAGCAGTGAAGATAGGCGCGAGCAGTACGTC.

J is TRBJ1-2 and V is TRBV4-1, with TRBD1 matching 8 bases. CDR3 length equals 17 residues. J lost 6 bases, V lost 1 base, and 13 bases had no gene match. Germline V gene data show CDR1 as MGHRA and CDR2 as YSYEKL. The CDR3 reads CASSQGIRGRRGDGYTF. The CDR3 coding sequence is TGCGCCAGCAGCCAAGGCATCAGGGGGCGCCGGGGCGATGGCTACACCTTC.

This clone was counted once. The chain links TRBV4-2 to TRBJ1-2; TRBD1 matches at 9 bases. The ends lost 4 bases at V and 1 base at J; junction bases unmatched: 7. The germline gives CDR1 LGHNA, CDR2 YNFKEQ. The CDR3 is 16 residues long. The CDR3 protein is CASSPRMDRGNYGYTF. Written as DNA, the CDR3 is TGTGCCAGCAGCCCGCGCATGGACAGGGGTAACTATGGCTACACCTTC.

The chain carries TRBV7-2 and TRBJ2-7; no clear D. Trimming pared 4 bases from V and 2 bases from J, leaving 12 bases between. CDR3 length: 14 residues. Germline V lookup: CDR1 SGHTA, CDR2 FQGNSA. The DNA for the CDR3 is TGTGCCAGCAGCTCTGACACGACTGCCTACGAGCAGTACTTC. This gives the protein CASSSDTTAYEQYF.

V gene TRBV5-1 combines with J gene TRBJ2-5; unclear D gene. V was shortened by 0 bases and J by 1 base, with 7 bases between the two germline ends. The CDR3 runs to 14 residues. Per germline, CDR1 SGHRS and CDR2 YFSETQ. The DNA of the CDR3 is TGCGCCAGCAGCTTGGTGGGCAGCCAAGAGACCCAGTACTTC. This translates into CASSLVGSQETQYF.

In this sample, this clone turned up a few times. This rearrangement joins TRBV20-1 to TRBJ2-3, with D perhaps TRBD1 or TRBD2 (5 bases each). The V end lost 7 bases, the J end lost 6 bases, and 11 bases lay between the germline ends. Germline CDR1 and CDR2: DFQATT and SNEGSKA (reference sequence). The CDR3 consists of 11 residues. CDR3 protein: CSGGTEDTQYF. The CDR3, as DNA: TGCAGTGGGGGGACCGAGGATACGCAGTATTTT.

The chain combines TRBV11-3 with TRBJ1-1; 10 bases align to TRBD1. The length of the CDR3 is 15 residues. CDR1 is SGHNT and CDR2 is YENEEA in the germline V gene. V lost 5 bases and J lost 0; bases outside the gene matches: 3. CDR3 DNA sequence: TGTGCCAGCAGCCCGGACAGGGGGATGAACACTGAAGCTTTCTTT. Residues: CASSPDRGMNTEAFF. Complete variable domain (other parts from reference TRBV11-3 and TRBJ1-1): EAGVVQSPRYKIIEKKQPVAFWCNPISGHNTLYWYLQNLGQGPELLIRYENEEAVDDSQLPKDRFSAERLKGVDSTLKIQPAELGDSAVYLCASSPDRGMNTEAFFGQGTRLTVV.

This clone was seen only a few times. This chain joins TRBV29-1 and TRBJ2-6; 8 nucleotides line up with TRBD1. The ends lost 6 bases at V and 2 bases at J; junction bases unmatched: 9. This CDR3 region has 16 residues. CDR1 SQVTM and CDR2 ANQGSEA come from the germline V gene. The CDR3 is CSVKPDRVAGANVLTF. As DNA, the CDR3 is TGCAGCGTGAAACCGGACAGGGTGGCTGGGGCCAACGTCCTGACTTTC.

The rearrangement joins TRBV2 to TRBJ1-1; D might be TRBD1 (6 bases). The CDR3 runs to 14 residues. V dropped 1 base and J dropped 3 bases, with 9 bases sitting between them. Looked up from germline, CDR1 is SNHLY and CDR2 is FYNNEI. The DNA of the CDR3 is TGTGCCAGCAGTGAAGTGCAGGGGCACACTGAAGCTTTCTTT. It yields the protein CASSEVQGHTEAFF.

The chain combines TRBV15 with TRBJ2-1; the D gene is possibly TRBD1 (5 bases). V lost 4 bases and J lost 10, with 11 bases in between. From germline, CDR1 is LNHNV and CDR2 YYDKDF (reference sequence). The CDR3 extends over 12 amino acids. CDR3 loop: CATSKGDREQFF. The CDR3 nucleotides are TGTGCCACCAGCAAAGGAGACAGAGAGCAGTTCTTC.

This clone was counted a few times. J is TRBJ1-1 and V is TRBV19; D perhaps matches TRBD1 (5 bases). Deletions cut 6 bases from V and 10 bases from J, with 12 bases between. The CDR3 extends over 11 amino acids. Germline CDR1 reads LNHDA; CDR2 reads SQIVND (reference sequence). The CDR3 DNA is TGTGCCAGTAGCTTCCGGGACCGAGCTTTCTTT. Translating gives CASSFRDRAFF.

This clone was picked up a small number of times. The chain uses TRBV25-1 and TRBJ1-5; no reliable D call. CDR1 and CDR2 (germline): MGHDK, SYGVNS. The CDR3 is 15 residues long. The V end was cut by 4 bases, the J end by 3 bases, with 13 bases between. The CDR3 is CASSAPGGYNQPQHF. CDR3 nucleotides: TGTGCCAGCAGTGCCCCAGGAGGTTACAATCAGCCCCAGCATTTT.

This rearrangement joins TRBV7-9 to TRBJ2-6; tentatively, D is TRBD2 (6 bases). The V and J ends lost 9 bases and 0 bases respectively, with 18 bases between them. This CDR3 has 17 residues. Germline V gene lookup returns CDR1 SEHNR and CDR2 FQNEAQ (reference sequence). The CDR3 here is CASPSGMTSSGANVLTF. CDR3 nucleotides: TGTGCCAGTCCGAGCGGCATGACTAGCTCTGGGGCCAACGTCCTGACTTTC.

This clone has only a few counts. This chain uses TRBV4-3 with TRBJ2-1, with 8 nucleotides matching TRBD1. V lost 1 base and J lost 7; bases outside the gene matches: 9. The CDR3 length is 16 residues. Germline V CDR1 and CDR2: LGHNA, YSLEER. CDR3 nucleotide sequence: TGCGCCAGCAGCCAAGTTACGGGCAGGGGGCGAAATGAGCAGTTCTTC. It codes for CASSQVTGRGRNEQFF.

The V gene is TRBV6-1, the J gene TRBJ1-2; D uncertain. The CDR3 is made up of 10 amino acids. Per the germline V gene, CDR1 is MNHNS and CDR2 is SASEGT. V was shortened by 8 bases and J by 9 bases, with 10 bases between the two germline ends. In DNA, the CDR3 is TGTGCCAGCGGCAGACCGAGCTACACCTTC. Residues: CASGRPSYTF.

The rearrangement joins TRBV5-1 to TRBJ1-1; 9 bases are shared with TRBD1. The germline CDR1 and CDR2 sequences are SGHRS and YFSETQ. V dropped 5 bases and J dropped 10; count of bases not matched to a gene: 6. CDR3 length equals 12 residues. CDR3 protein: CASRTGTGRAFF. In DNA form, the CDR3 reads TGCGCCAGCAGAACCGGGACAGGGAGAGCTTTCTTT.

This chain uses TRBV2 with TRBJ2-1; D is unresolved. V was cut by 8 bases and J by 8 bases, with 7 bases left in between. Germline V gene data show CDR1 as SNHLY and CDR2 as FYNNEI. The CDR3 is 10 amino acids. The CDR3 spells CASSLYEQFF. Written as DNA, the CDR3 is TGTGCCAGCTCCCTCTATGAGCAGTTCTTC. The whole variable domain, filled in from reference TRBV2 and TRBJ2-1, reads EPEVTQTPSHQVTQMGQEVILRCVPISNHLYFYWYRQILGQKVEFLVSFYNNEISEKSEIFDDQFSVERPDGSNFTLKIRSTKLEDSAMYFCASSLYEQFFGPGTRLTVL.